The entry below describes one TCR beta chain. Its antigen is still unknown. The data belong to a study of cytomegalovirus exposure and HLA in healthy donors. This PCR relied on a set of 60 Vbeta primers and 13 Jbeta primers. Libraries were prepared by immunoSEQ multiplex PCR; TCRdb keeps only in-frame clonotypes and omits some of them. Of 150,000 to 200,000 clones in the sample, roughly 80% were seen once. Study-wide results and caveats: In a later analysis, HLA-associated TCR beta chains were more clonally expanded than equally common others.

Germline loops: CDR1 MNHNY, CDR2 SVGAGI (reference sequence). V was clipped by 6 bases and J by 2 bases, with 13 bases between them. The CDR3 consists of 14 residues. Sequences were obtained from PBMCs. The source of this sequence is a man aged 25 to 40 in good health and CMV-seropositive. The chain couples TRBV6-6 to TRBJ2-5; D is unclear. Written as DNA, the CDR3 is TGTGCCAGCAGGTCCCCAGGTGCGCAAGAGACCCAGTACTTC. Translating gives CASRSPGAQETQYF.